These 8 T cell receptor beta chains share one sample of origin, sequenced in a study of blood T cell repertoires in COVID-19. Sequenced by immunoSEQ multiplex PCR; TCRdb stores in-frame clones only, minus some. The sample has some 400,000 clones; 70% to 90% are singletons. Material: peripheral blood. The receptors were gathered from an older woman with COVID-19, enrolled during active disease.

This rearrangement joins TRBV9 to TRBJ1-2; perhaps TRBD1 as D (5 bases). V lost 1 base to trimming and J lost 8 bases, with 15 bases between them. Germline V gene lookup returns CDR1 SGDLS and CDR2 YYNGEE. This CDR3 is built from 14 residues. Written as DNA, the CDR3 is TGTGCCAGCAGCGTATCTAGGACAAAAGAAGGCTACACCTTC. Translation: CASSVSRTKEGYTF.

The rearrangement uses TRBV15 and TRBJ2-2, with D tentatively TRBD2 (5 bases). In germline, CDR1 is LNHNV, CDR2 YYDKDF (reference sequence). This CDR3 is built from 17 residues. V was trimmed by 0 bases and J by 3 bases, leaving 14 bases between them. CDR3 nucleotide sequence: TGTGCCACCAGCAGAGATGTGCGCGGGTCCTACACCGGGGAGCTGTTTTTT. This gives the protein CATSRDVRGSYTGELFF.

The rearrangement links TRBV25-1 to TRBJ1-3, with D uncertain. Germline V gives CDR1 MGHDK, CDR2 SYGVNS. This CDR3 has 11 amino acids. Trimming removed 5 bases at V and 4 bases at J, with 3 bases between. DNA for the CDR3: TGTGCCAGCAGTCGGGGAAACACCATATATTTT. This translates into CASSRGNTIYF.

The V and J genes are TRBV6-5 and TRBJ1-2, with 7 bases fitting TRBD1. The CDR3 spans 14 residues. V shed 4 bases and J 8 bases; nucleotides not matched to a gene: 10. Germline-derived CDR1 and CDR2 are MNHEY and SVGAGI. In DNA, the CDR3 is TGTGCCAGCAGTTCCCGACAGGGAAGCCAAGGCTACACCTTC. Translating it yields CASSSRQGSQGYTF.

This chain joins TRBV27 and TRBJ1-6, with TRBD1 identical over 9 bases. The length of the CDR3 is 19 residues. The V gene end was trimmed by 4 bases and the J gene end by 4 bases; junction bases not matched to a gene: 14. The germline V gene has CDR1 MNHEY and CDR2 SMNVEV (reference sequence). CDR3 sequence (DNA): TGTGCCAGCAGTTATAGGGGGACAGGGTCCACGGAGTATAATTCACCCCTCCACTTT. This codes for CASSYRGTGSTEYNSPLHF.

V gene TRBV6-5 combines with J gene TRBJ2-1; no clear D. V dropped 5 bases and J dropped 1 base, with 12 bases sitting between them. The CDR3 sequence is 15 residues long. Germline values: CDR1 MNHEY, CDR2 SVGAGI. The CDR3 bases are TGTGCCAGCAGTCCGTTCCGCAGTTCCTACAATGAGCAGTTCTTC. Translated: CASSPFRSSYNEQFF.

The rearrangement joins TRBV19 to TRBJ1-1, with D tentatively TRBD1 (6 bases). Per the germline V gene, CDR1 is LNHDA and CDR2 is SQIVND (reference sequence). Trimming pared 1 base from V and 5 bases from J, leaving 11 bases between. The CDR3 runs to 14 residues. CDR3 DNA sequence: TGTGCCAGTAGTATAGTTGGGGGGGCAACTGAAGCTTTCTTT. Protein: CASSIVGGATEAFF.

The CDR3 spells CASSERTGWDNEQFF. CDR3 nucleotides: TGTGCCAGTAGTGAAAGGACAGGGTGGGACAATGAGCAGTTCTTC. This sequence joins TRBV19 and TRBJ2-1; 8 nucleotides match TRBD1. V lost 5 bases to trimming and J lost 5 bases; unmatched junction nucleotides: 8. Germline CDR1 reads LNHDA; CDR2 reads SQIVND (reference sequence). The CDR3 sequence is 15 residues long.